Below, 22 T cell receptor beta chains from the same sample are listed, as sequenced in a study of blood T cell repertoires in COVID-19. Sequencing was performed with immunoSEQ multiplex PCR; in TCRdb, only in-frame clones are kept and a portion is missing. The sample comprises roughly 260,000 clones, under 95% of which are singletons, and around 1.8% rests with the top ten. Sequencing was performed on PBMCs or T cells enriched from blood (not recorded which). The receptor set was obtained from a woman aged 18 to 35 who had recovered from COVID-19.

The chain combines TRBV9 with TRBJ1-2, with 7 bases matching TRBD1. This CDR3 spans 14 amino acids. V shed 4 bases and J 1 base; nucleotides not matched to a gene: 4. CDR1 SGDLS and CDR2 YYNGEE come from the germline V gene. The CDR3 DNA is TGTGCCAGCAGCATGGGACAGATTAACTATGGCTACACCTTC. Its protein is CASSMGQINYGYTF.

This sequence joins TRBV28 and TRBJ2-7; D uncertain. V was trimmed by 4 bases and J by 6 bases, leaving 13 bases between them. Germline CDR1 reads MDHEN; CDR2 reads SYDVKM. This CDR3 has 13 amino acids. CDR3 sequence (DNA): TGTGCCAGCAGTTCACAGCCTGGAAGCGAGCAGTACTTC. This codes for CASSSQPGSEQYF.

The chain is built from TRBV5-1 and TRBJ1-5; weak D call: TRBD1 (5 bases). The CDR3 length is 13 residues. The V gene's germline CDR1 is SGHRS and CDR2 YFSETQ. V was cut by 4 bases and J by 7 bases, with 12 bases left in between. The DNA for the CDR3 is TGCGCCAGCAGCCCGGGGGGGGACCAGCCCCAGCATTTT. Protein sequence: CASSPGGDQPQHF. The entire variable domain, with the rest obtained from reference TRBV5-1 and TRBJ1-5, is as follows: KAGVTQTPRYLIKTRGQQVTLSCSPISGHRSVSWYQQTPGQGLQFLFEYFSETQRNKGNFPGRFSGRQFSNSRSEMNVSTLELGDSALYLCASSPGGDQPQHFGDGTRLSIL.

The chain links TRBV6-5 to TRBJ2-5; no definite D call. V lost 2 bases, J lost 7 bases, and 8 bases lay in between. The CDR3 length is 12 residues. The germline gives CDR1 MNHEY, CDR2 SVGAGI. CDR3 DNA sequence: TGTGCCAGCAGTTACGGCCGAGGGACCCAGTACTTC. Protein sequence: CASSYGRGTQYF.

V and J are TRBV27 and TRBJ2-1; 12 bases fit TRBD2. Germline V gene lookup returns CDR1 MNHEY and CDR2 SMNVEV (reference sequence). V gave up 5 bases and J gave up 7 bases; unmatched junction bases: 3. This CDR3 contains 14 residues. For the CDR3, the DNA is TGTGCCAGCAGTCTAGCGGGGGGGCAAAATGAGCAGTTCTTC. It specifies CASSLAGGQNEQFF.

This chain joins TRBV9 and TRBJ1-2; no firm D call. The CDR3 covers 12 residues. The germline gives CDR1 SGDLS, CDR2 YYNGEE. V shed 2 bases and J shed 6 bases, with 8 bases lying between them. As DNA, the CDR3 is TGTGCCAGCAGCGTTCCGTCGGATGGCTACACCTTC. This encodes CASSVPSDGYTF.

The chain recombines TRBV24-1 with TRBJ2-1; 11 bases map to TRBD1. Trimming took 9 bases from V and 6 from J; bases not matched to a gene: 6. CDR3 length: 14 residues. Germline V gives CDR1 KGHDR, CDR2 SFDVKD. CDR3 residues: CATRKGTGGNEQFF. In DNA, the CDR3 is TGTGCCACCCGTAAAGGGACAGGGGGCAATGAGCAGTTCTTC.

The chain has TRBV5-1 and TRBJ1-2; 8 bases are a match to TRBD1. The germline V gene has CDR1 SGHRS and CDR2 YFSETQ. The CDR3 runs 15 residues. V lost 0 bases to trimming and J lost 4 bases; unmatched junction nucleotides: 5. The CDR3 loop is CASSLGRTGSYGYTF. Here the CDR3 DNA reads TGCGCCAGCAGCTTGGGTCGGACAGGGTCCTATGGCTACACCTTC. The variable domain in full, completed from reference TRBV5-1 and TRBJ1-2, reads KAGVTQTPRYLIKTRGQQVTLSCSPISGHRSVSWYQQTPGQGLQFLFEYFSETQRNKGNFPGRFSGRQFSNSRSEMNVSTLELGDSALYLCASSLGRTGSYGYTFGSGTRLTVV.

The chain links TRBV11-3 to TRBJ2-3; D unresolved. Per germline, CDR1 SGHNT and CDR2 YENEEA. The CDR3 length is 14 residues. Trimming pared 0 bases from V and 2 bases from J, leaving 6 bases between. The CDR3 sequence: CASSLDLDTDTQYF. The CDR3 DNA reads TGTGCCAGCAGCTTAGACCTAGACACAGATACGCAGTATTTT.

The genes are TRBV7-6 and TRBJ2-2, with TRBD1 as a possible D gene (5 bases). V shed 0 bases and J shed 5 bases, with 10 bases lying between them. CDR3 size: 15 residues. The germline V gene encodes CDR1 SGHVS and CDR2 FNYEAQ. DNA of the CDR3: TGTGCCAGCAGCTTAGCAGGGGTGGCAACCGGGGAGCTGTTTTTT. Protein sequence: CASSLAGVATGELFF.

The V call is TRBV18, the J call TRBJ1-1; TRBD1 aligns across 9 bases. Germline V gene data show CDR1 as KGHSH and CDR2 as LQKENI. After removal of 4 bases from V and 0 bases from J, the junction contained 12 bases not matched to a gene. The CDR3 sequence is 18 residues long. Here the CDR3 DNA reads TGTGCCAGCTCACTAAGACAGGGGGTCCGGAATATGAACACTGAAGCTTTCTTT. It translates to CASSLRQGVRNMNTEAFF.

This chain uses TRBV28 with TRBJ1-4; D is undetermined. This CDR3 has 14 residues. Trimming shortened V by 6 bases and J by 2 bases, and 10 bases separated the two germline ends. Germline CDR1 is MDHEN and CDR2 is SYDVKM. The CDR3 nucleotides read TGTGCCAGCAGCTTAACCGGGACTAATGAAAAACTGTTTTTT. Residues: CASSLTGTNEKLFF. The full variable domain, rest sourced from reference TRBV28 and TRBJ1-4, is DVKVTQSSRYLVKRTGEKVFLECVQDMDHENMFWYRQDPGLGLRLIYFSYDVKMKEKGDIPEGYSVSREKKERFSLILESASTNQTSMYLCASSLTGTNEKLFFGSGTQLSVL.

The count of this clone is one. CDR3 residues: CASSQDRGSNQPQHF. CDR3 nucleotides: TGTGCCAGCTCACAAGACAGGGGATCGAATCAGCCCCAGCATTTT. V and J are TRBV18 and TRBJ1-5; TRBD1 aligns across 8 bases. The ends lost 4 bases at V and 4 bases at J; junction bases unmatched: 6. CDR3 size: 15 residues. Germline V gives CDR1 KGHSH, CDR2 LQKENI.

The genes are TRBV28 and TRBJ2-7; perhaps TRBD1 as D (6 bases). The germline gives CDR1 MDHEN, CDR2 SYDVKM. V shed 2 bases and J shed 0 bases, with 8 bases lying between them. The CDR3 totals 14 residues. The chain's CDR3 is CASSLGQNSYEQYF. The DNA of the CDR3 is TGTGCCAGCAGTTTAGGACAGAACTCCTACGAGCAGTACTTC.

The rearrangement links TRBV4-1 to TRBJ2-7, with D uncertain. The CDR3 contains 14 residues. Trimming took off 0 bases at V and 1 base at J, with 7 bases between the two ends. Germline assignment: CDR1 MGHRA and CDR2 YSYEKL. Here the CDR3 DNA reads TGCGCCAGCAGCCAAGATTATATTTCCTACGAGCAGTACTTC. Amino acids: CASSQDYISYEQYF.

The chain combines TRBV4-1 with TRBJ2-3; weak D call: TRBD1 (6 bases). The V gene lost 0 bases and the J gene lost 10 bases, with 8 bases spanning the gap. There are 12 residues in the CDR3. The germline V gene has CDR1 MGHRA and CDR2 YSYEKL. Here the CDR3 DNA reads TGCGCCAGCAGCCAAGACAGGGGTGCGCAGTATTTT. It encodes CASSQDRGAQYF.

The chain is built from TRBV25-1 and TRBJ1-1; D remains ambiguous. V shed 1 base and J shed 6 bases, with 12 bases lying between them. Per germline, CDR1 MGHDK and CDR2 SYGVNS. This CDR3 spans 14 amino acids. The CDR3 loop reads CASSESMGAAEAFF. For the CDR3, the DNA is TGTGCCAGCAGTGAATCAATGGGCGCAGCTGAAGCTTTCTTT.

This rearrangement joins TRBV27 to TRBJ2-1, with no clear D. This CDR3 comprises 11 residues. The V and J ends lost 10 bases and 10 bases respectively, with 14 bases between them. From germline, CDR1 is MNHEY and CDR2 SMNVEV (reference sequence). The CDR3 bases are TGTGCCACTCTAACGGGTGGCGAGCAGTTCTTC. Translating gives CATLTGGEQFF.

This clone is a singleton in its sample. CDR3 amino acids: CATSDGARENIQYF. In DNA, the CDR3 is TGTGCCACCAGTGATGGCGCTCGGGAAAACATTCAGTACTTC. V gene TRBV24-1 combines with J gene TRBJ2-4, with unresolved D. Germline V gene data show CDR1 as KGHDR and CDR2 as SFDVKD. This CDR3 is 14 amino acids long. V shed 3 bases and J shed 5 bases, with 10 bases lying between them.

CDR3 nucleotide sequence: TGTGCCATCAGTGGCGGGACAGGGGACTCGAACACTGAAGCTTTCTTT. Translation: CAISGGTGDSNTEAFF. The chain recombines TRBV10-3 with TRBJ1-1, with 10 bases that match TRBD1. The CDR3 runs to 16 residues. Germline V gene sequence: CDR1 ENHRY, CDR2 SYGVKD. V trimming: 4 bases; J trimming: 1 base; junction bases outside the gene matches: 6.

The rearrangement joins TRBV2 to TRBJ1-3; the match to TRBD1 covers 8 bases. The CDR3 spans 16 residues. The V gene's germline CDR1 is SNHLY and CDR2 FYNNEI. V shed 6 bases and J 4 bases; nucleotides not matched to a gene: 11. Here the CDR3 DNA reads TGTGCCAGCAGGGATTGGACAGGGCCGGGCGGAAACACCATATATTTT. This translates into CASRDWTGPGGNTIYF.

V and J are TRBV6-2 or TRBV6-3 and TRBJ2-5, with TRBD1 matching 7 bases. The germline V gene has CDR1 MNHEY and CDR2 SVGEGT. This CDR3 has 20 residues. V was clipped by 0 bases and J by 2 bases; unmatched bases: 18. DNA for the CDR3: TGTGCCAGCAGTTACTCTTATCAAGTCCCTCCCGGGACAGAACAAGAGACCCAGTACTTC. Translation: CASSYSYQVPPGTEQETQYF.